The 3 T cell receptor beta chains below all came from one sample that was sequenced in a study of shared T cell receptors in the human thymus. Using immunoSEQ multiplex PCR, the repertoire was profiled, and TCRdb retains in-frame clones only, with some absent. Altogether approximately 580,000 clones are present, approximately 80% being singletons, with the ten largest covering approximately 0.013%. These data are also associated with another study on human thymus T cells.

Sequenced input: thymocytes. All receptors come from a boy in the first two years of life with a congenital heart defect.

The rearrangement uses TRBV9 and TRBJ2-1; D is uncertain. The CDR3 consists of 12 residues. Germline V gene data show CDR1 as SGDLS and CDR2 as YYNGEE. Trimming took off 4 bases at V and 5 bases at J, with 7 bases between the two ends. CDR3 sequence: CASSPRDNEQFF. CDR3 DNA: TGTGCCAGCAGCCCCCGGGACAATGAGCAGTTCTTC.

The CDR3 here is CASSVHSNQPQHF. The CDR3 bases are TGCGCCAGCAGTGTTCATAGCAATCAGCCCCAGCATTTT. The rearrangement uses TRBV10-2 and TRBJ1-5; no clear D gene. CDR1 is WSHSY and CDR2 is SAAADI in the germline V gene. This CDR3 region has 13 residues. Trimming removed 4 bases from V and 0 bases from J, with 4 bases in between.

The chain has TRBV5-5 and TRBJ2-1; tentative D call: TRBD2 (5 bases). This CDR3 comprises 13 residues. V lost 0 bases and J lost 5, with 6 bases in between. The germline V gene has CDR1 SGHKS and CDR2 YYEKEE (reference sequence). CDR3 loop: CASSLGLHNEQFF. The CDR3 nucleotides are TGTGCCAGCAGCTTGGGACTACACAATGAGCAGTTCTTC.